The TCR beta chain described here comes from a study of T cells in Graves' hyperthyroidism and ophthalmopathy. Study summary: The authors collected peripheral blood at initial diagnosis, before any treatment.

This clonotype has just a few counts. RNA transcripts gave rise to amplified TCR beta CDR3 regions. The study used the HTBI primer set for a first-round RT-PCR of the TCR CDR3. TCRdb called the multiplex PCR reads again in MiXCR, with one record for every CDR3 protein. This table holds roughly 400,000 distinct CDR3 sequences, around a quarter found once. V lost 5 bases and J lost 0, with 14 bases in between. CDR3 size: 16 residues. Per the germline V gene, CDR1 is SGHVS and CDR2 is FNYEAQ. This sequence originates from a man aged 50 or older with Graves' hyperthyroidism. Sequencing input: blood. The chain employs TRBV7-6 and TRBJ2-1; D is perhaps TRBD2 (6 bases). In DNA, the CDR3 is TGTGCCAGCAGCCCGGGGGTAGATAGCTCCTACAATGAGCAGTTCTTC. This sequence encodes CASSPGVDSSYNEQFF.